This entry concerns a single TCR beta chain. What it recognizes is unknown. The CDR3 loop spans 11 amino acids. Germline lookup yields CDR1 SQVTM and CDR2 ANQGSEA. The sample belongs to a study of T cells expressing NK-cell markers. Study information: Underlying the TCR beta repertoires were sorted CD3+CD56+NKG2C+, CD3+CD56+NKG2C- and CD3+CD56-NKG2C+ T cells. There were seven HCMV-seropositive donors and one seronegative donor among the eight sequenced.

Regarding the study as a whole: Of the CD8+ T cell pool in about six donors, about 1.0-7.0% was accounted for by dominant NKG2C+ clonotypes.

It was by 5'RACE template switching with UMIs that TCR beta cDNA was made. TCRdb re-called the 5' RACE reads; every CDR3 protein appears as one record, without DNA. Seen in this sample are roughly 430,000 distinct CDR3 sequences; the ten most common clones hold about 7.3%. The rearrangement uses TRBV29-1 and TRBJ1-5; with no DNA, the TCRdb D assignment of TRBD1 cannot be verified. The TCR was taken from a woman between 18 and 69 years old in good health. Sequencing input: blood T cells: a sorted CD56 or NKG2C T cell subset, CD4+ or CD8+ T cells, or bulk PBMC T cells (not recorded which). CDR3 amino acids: CSPLDNQPQHF.